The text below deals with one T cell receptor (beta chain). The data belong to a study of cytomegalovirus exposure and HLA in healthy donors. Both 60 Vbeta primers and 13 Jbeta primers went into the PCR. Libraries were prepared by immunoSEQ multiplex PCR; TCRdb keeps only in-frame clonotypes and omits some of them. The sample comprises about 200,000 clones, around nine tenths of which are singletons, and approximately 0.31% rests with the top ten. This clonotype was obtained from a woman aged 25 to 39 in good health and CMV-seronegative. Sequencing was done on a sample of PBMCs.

The CDR3 region is CASTPTGGSGANVLTF. The CDR3 region has the DNA TGTGCCAGTACCCCGACCGGCGGCTCTGGGGCCAACGTCCTGACTTTC. The chain employs TRBV19 and TRBJ2-6; D unresolved. V lost 7 bases and J lost 0, with 13 bases in between. This CDR3 is 16 amino acids long. Germline V gene sequence: CDR1 LNHDA, CDR2 SQIVND (reference sequence).